This T cell receptor (beta chain) was captured by sequencing in a study of blood T cell repertoires in COVID-19. Study information: Samples taken during acute and convalescent COVID-19 were collected in the United States, Italy and Spain.

The germline gives CDR1 SGHRS, CDR2 YFSETQ. The length of the CDR3 is 15 residues. V was pared by 0 bases and J by 7 bases, with 11 bases between. Participant reports of clinical history set cohort assignment. All recovered Cohort 3 donors got two negative PCRs, got clearance, or saw symptom resolution. Under the authors' procedure: Counts of nucleated cells, estimated from reference gene primer amplification, were obtained. Only in-frame clones appear in the TCRdb table, and some are missing; sequencing was by immunoSEQ multiplex PCR. V, J and clone size derive from that table, while D and trimming were established from the DNA sequence. Of 450,000 to 500,000 clones detected, roughly nine tenths appear once; the ten largest clones hold 7% to 10%.

The sequencing input was PBMCs or T cells enriched from blood (not recorded which). The sequence was collected from a woman aged 55-70 years who had recovered from COVID-19. The rearrangement joins TRBV5-1 to TRBJ1-6, with D possibly being TRBD1 (5 bases). The CDR3 loop is CASSLGGSLNSPLHF. CDR3 sequence (DNA): TGCGCCAGCAGCTTGGGGGGCAGCCTGAATTCACCCCTCCACTTT.